These 22 T cell receptor beta chains originate from one sample sequenced in a study of long-term antiretroviral therapy in people with HIV. Survey level was the resolution at which the v3.0 immunoSEQ assay ran. Produced via immunoSEQ multiplex PCR; TCRdb's table is partial and in-frame only. The profile covers more than 35,000 clones, with more than 90% appearing a single time and less than 3% taken by the ten largest. The sequences come from unsorted PBMCs, collected 3.7 years after starting antiretroviral therapy. All receptors derive from a woman aged 45-59 years with HIV.

The chain links TRBV19 to TRBJ1-4; D gene uncertain. Germline V lookup: CDR1 LNHDA, CDR2 SQIVND (reference sequence). CDR3 length: 16 amino acids. Between the trimmed V and J ends, which lost 6 bases and 8 bases, there was a span of 22 bases. CDR3 nucleotide sequence: TGTGCCAGTAGCCCTCGAGGAAGAGCGGATCGCGAAAAACTGTTTTTT. Its protein product is CASSPRGRADREKLFF.

The chain uses TRBV7-9 and TRBJ1-5; 9 nucleotides match TRBD1. Germline CDR1 and CDR2: SEHNR and FQNEAQ (reference sequence). Trimming cost V 0 bases and J 3 bases; bases outside gene matches: 3. The CDR3 is 16 residues long. The CDR3 reads CASSLAGTGNNQPQHF. The CDR3 DNA is TGTGCCAGCAGCTTAGCCGGGACAGGGAACAATCAGCCCCAGCATTTT.

CDR3 loop: CASSLEAGGGYTF. The CDR3 coding sequence is TGTGCCAGCAGCTTGGAGGCGGGGGGTGGCTACACCTTC. The chain employs TRBV5-4 and TRBJ1-2, with D tentatively TRBD1 (5 bases). The CDR3 contains 13 residues. Trimming removed 0 bases from V and 7 bases from J, with 10 bases in between. CDR1 SGHNT and CDR2 YYREEE come from the germline V gene (reference sequence).

The chain combines TRBV2 with TRBJ1-2; no definite D call. The germline gives CDR1 SNHLY, CDR2 FYNNEI. There are 13 residues in the CDR3. The germline V and J ends were trimmed by 4 bases and 2 bases, with 8 bases remaining between them. CDR3 nucleotide sequence: TGTGCCAGCAGTGTTAAAGGGAACTATGGCTACACCTTC. Its translation: CASSVKGNYGYTF. Combining the CDR3 with reference TRBV2 and TRBJ1-2 gives the whole variable domain EPEVTQTPSHQVTQMGQEVILRCVPISNHLYFYWYRQILGQKVEFLVSFYNNEISEKSEIFDDQFSVERPDGSNFTLKIRSTKLEDSAMYFCASSVKGNYGYTFGSGTRLTVV.

The chain combines TRBV14 with TRBJ2-7; D is perhaps TRBD2 (6 bases). Trimming took off 1 base at V and 5 bases at J, with 15 bases between the two ends. The germline V gene has CDR1 SGHDN and CDR2 FVKESK. The CDR3 spans 15 residues. This CDR3 is CASSQGGLALDEQYF. CDR3 sequence (DNA): TGTGCCAGCAGCCAAGGGGGACTGGCTCTCGACGAGCAGTACTTC.

The CDR3 coding sequence is TGTGCCAGCAGTCTTAGCACAGATACGCAGTATTTT. Translating it yields CASSLSTDTQYF. The chain uses TRBV7-9 and TRBJ2-3; D uncertain. The V gene lost 6 bases and the J gene lost 0 bases, with 4 bases spanning the gap. This CDR3 spans 12 amino acids. Germline V gene data show CDR1 as SEHNR and CDR2 as FQNEAQ (reference sequence). Full variable domain (rest looked up from reference TRBV7-9 and TRBJ2-3): DTGVSQNPRHKITKRGQNVTFRCDPISEHNRLYWYRQTLGQGPEFLTYFQNEAQLEKSRLLSDRFSAERPKGSFSTLEIQRTEQGDSAMYLCASSLSTDTQYFGPGTRLTVL.

V usage is TRBV7-9 and J usage is TRBJ1-1; perhaps TRBD1 as D (5 bases). The CDR3 consists of 15 residues. Trimming removed 5 bases from V and 2 bases from J, with 15 bases in between. Germline V gives CDR1 SEHNR, CDR2 FQNEAQ (reference sequence). The CDR3 nucleotides read TGTGCCAGCAGCCCGGACTATCAGGGTAACACTGAAGCTTTCTTT. It yields the protein CASSPDYQGNTEAFF. Based on the CDR3 plus reference TRBV7-9 and TRBJ1-1, the full variable domain is DTGVSQNPRHKITKRGQNVTFRCDPISEHNRLYWYRQTLGQGPEFLTYFQNEAQLEKSRLLSDRFSAERPKGSFSTLEIQRTEQGDSAMYLCASSPDYQGNTEAFFGQGTRLTVV.

The J gene is TRBJ1-2, the V gene TRBV6-5; 9 positions agree with TRBD1. V was pared by 6 bases and J by 4 bases, with 3 bases of the junction left unmatched. Germline values: CDR1 MNHEY, CDR2 SVGAGI. The CDR3 is 13 residues long. The CDR3 bases are TGTGCCAGCAGAGAGACAGGGGGCTATGGCTACACCTTC. Translated: CASRETGGYGYTF.

The rearrangement uses TRBV7-3 and TRBJ2-2; D is unresolved. The CDR3 is made up of 14 amino acids. V lost 1 base, J lost 1 base, and 4 bases lay in between. Germline CDR1 and CDR2: SGHTA and FQGTGA. The CDR3 DNA reads TGTGCCAGCAGCTTAAGGGGGAACACCGGGGAGCTGTTTTTT. Its translation: CASSLRGNTGELFF.

V gene TRBV15 combines with J gene TRBJ2-7; perhaps TRBD2 as D (5 bases). The CDR3 loop spans 14 amino acids. CDR1 is LNHNV and CDR2 is YYDKDF in the germline V gene (reference sequence). V lost 5 bases and J lost 4, with 15 bases in between. CDR3 in DNA: TGTGCCACCAGCGATGGGGTACGGGAATACGAGCAGTACTTC. It translates to CATSDGVREYEQYF.

The chain uses TRBV6-5 and TRBJ1-1; D is possibly TRBD1 (5 bases). Germline CDR1 reads MNHEY; CDR2 reads SVGAGI. The V end was cut by 2 bases, the J end by 2 bases, with 9 bases between. The CDR3 is 14 residues long. The CDR3, as DNA: TGTGCCAGCAGTTACGTGGGGGGTAACACTGAAGCTTTCTTT. This codes for CASSYVGGNTEAFF.

This clone was detected once. The chain uses TRBV6-1 and TRBJ2-7; maybe TRBD1 (7 bases). The V end lost 6 bases, the J end lost 2 bases, and 17 bases lay between the germline ends. The CDR3 has 15 residues. Germline V gene data show CDR1 as MNHNS and CDR2 as SASEGT. CDR3 in DNA: TGTGCCAGCAGGGGGGGAAGGACAGGTACCTACGAGCAGTACTTC. Translating gives CASRGGRTGTYEQYF.

On this clone itself: One end of the junction varies from germline; a read error may be responsible. The chain couples TRBV18 to TRBJ2-7; 10 nucleotides match TRBD1. CDR3 length: 15 amino acids. The germline gives CDR1 KGHSH, CDR2 LQKENI. CDR3: CASSTPGQGLYEQYF. In nucleotides, the CDR3 is TGTGCCAGCTCAACACCGGGACAGGGGTTATACGAGCAGTACTTC.

V gene TRBV6-4 combines with J gene TRBJ1-1; 9 nucleotides agree with TRBD1. The CDR3 runs 19 residues. J was trimmed by 4 bases and V by 2 bases; bases with no gene match: 17. Germline loops: CDR1 MRHNA, CDR2 SNTAGT. CDR3 amino acids: CASSDHAIYNRGPSTEAFF. CDR3 sequence (DNA): TGTGCCAGCAGTGACCATGCGATTTATAACAGGGGGCCGAGCACTGAAGCTTTCTTT.

The gene calls are TRBV7-9 and TRBJ1-1, with D possibly TRBD1 on 6 matching bases. Trimming took off 6 bases at V and 5 bases at J, with 13 bases between the two ends. The CDR3 totals 13 residues. Germline V gives CDR1 SEHNR, CDR2 FQNEAQ (reference sequence). CDR3 nucleotide sequence: TGTGCCAGCAGTCTTGAGGGGGGGACTGAAGCTTTCTTT. Translation gives CASSLEGGTEAFF.

Written as DNA, the CDR3 is TGTGCCTGGAGGGAGGGAAACCCTCTATATTTT. It encodes CAWREGNPLYF. The chain joins TRBV30 to TRBJ1-3, with unresolved D. This CDR3 contains 11 residues. Trimming left V 3 bases short and J 14 bases short, with 14 bases between. The germline CDR1 and CDR2 sequences are GTSNPN and SVGIG (reference sequence).

This chain joins TRBV19 and TRBJ2-3; D remains unclear. This CDR3 is 12 amino acids long. CDR1 is LNHDA, CDR2 SQIVND, per germline (reference sequence). V was clipped by 6 bases and J by 2 bases, with 6 bases between them. The CDR3 loop is CASSRDTDTQYF. As DNA, the CDR3 is TGTGCCAGTAGCAGAGACACAGATACGCAGTATTTT. The whole variable domain, filled in from reference TRBV19 and TRBJ2-3, reads DGGITQSPKYLFRKEGQNVTLSCEQNLNHDAMYWYRQDPGQGLRLIYYSQIVNDFQKGDIAEGYSVSREKKESFPLTVTSAQKNPTAFYLCASSRDTDTQYFGPGTRLTVL.

The J gene is TRBJ2-3, the V gene TRBV6-1; the match to TRBD2 covers 9 bases. Germline trimming cut 5 bases from V and 7 bases from J; bases unmatched to any gene: 10. The CDR3 spans 15 residues. Germline-derived CDR1 and CDR2 are MNHNS and SASEGT. The CDR3: CASSRSGGLRNTQYF. The CDR3 DNA sequence: TGTGCCAGCAGTCGTAGCGGGGGACTCAGGAATACGCAGTATTTT.

V usage is TRBV12-5 and J usage is TRBJ2-1; D gene uncertain. The CDR3 runs to 17 residues. V was shortened by 1 base and J by 2 bases, with 15 bases between the two germline ends. CDR1 is LGHNT, CDR2 FRNRAP, per germline. In nucleotides, the CDR3 is TGTGCTAGTGGTTTGGCGAAGACCGAACCCCCCTACAATGAGCAGTTCTTC. As protein: CASGLAKTEPPYNEQFF.

The chain joins TRBV7-9 to TRBJ1-2; D is unclear. Trimming shortened V by 3 bases and J by 4 bases, and 9 bases separated the two germline ends. This CDR3 has 13 amino acids. Looked up from germline, CDR1 is SEHNR and CDR2 is FQNEAQ (reference sequence). The CDR3 nucleotides read TGTGCCAGCAGCTTGGAAACAGCCTATGGCTACACCTTC. Protein: CASSLETAYGYTF.

The chain carries TRBV19 and TRBJ1-5; D gene ambiguous. V was pared by 5 bases and J by 6 bases, with 14 bases between. The germline V gene has CDR1 LNHDA and CDR2 SQIVND (reference sequence). This CDR3 comprises 14 residues. CDR3 protein: CASSSRTGPQPQHF. The CDR3 DNA follows: TGTGCCAGTAGTTCGCGGACTGGGCCTCAGCCCCAGCATTTT.

The J gene is TRBJ1-3, the V gene TRBV6-5, with D perhaps matching TRBD1 (5 bases). V was clipped by 2 bases and J by 0 bases, with 8 bases between them. The CDR3 spans 15 residues. Germline V CDR1 and CDR2: MNHEY, SVGAGI. The DNA of the CDR3 is TGTGCCAGCAGTTACGACAGTTACTCTGGAAACACCATATATTTT. This gives the protein CASSYDSYSGNTIYF.